One sample yielded the 28 T cell receptor beta chains listed below, sequenced in a study of blood T cell repertoires in COVID-19. This table comes from immunoSEQ multiplex PCR, and its TCRdb copy is limited to in-frame clones, with some not included. The sample consists of 270,000 or so clones, 89% of them appearing once. Sequenced sample: peripheral blood. The receptors were gathered from a woman in her thirties or forties who had recovered from COVID-19.

The rearrangement links TRBV7-9 to TRBJ1-1, with D possibly being TRBD1 (6 bases). V lost 1 base and J 9 bases, leaving 9 bases between the germline ends. The CDR3 runs to 12 residues. Germline V gene sequence: CDR1 SEHNR, CDR2 FQNEAQ (reference sequence). This chain's CDR3 is CASSLEDRKAFF. CDR3 DNA: TGTGCCAGCAGCTTAGAGGACAGAAAAGCTTTCTTT.

The V gene is TRBV24-1, the J gene TRBJ2-6, with TRBD1 matching over 8 bases. Trimming cost V 4 bases and J 2 bases; bases outside gene matches: 6. Looked up from germline, CDR1 is KGHDR and CDR2 is SFDVKD. This CDR3 is 17 amino acids long. The CDR3 DNA follows: TGTGCCACCAGTGAGAGCCCAGGGGGCACTGGGGCCAACGTCCTGACTTTC. This gives the protein CATSESPGGTGANVLTF.

This clone has more than one count but fewer than ten. The gene calls are TRBV6-5 and TRBJ1-5; D is unclear. Trimming removed 8 bases at V and 7 bases at J, with 18 bases between. In germline, CDR1 is MNHEY, CDR2 SVGAGI. The CDR3 length is 14 residues. The CDR3 region has the DNA TGTGCCAGCTCTTCGGCCGGGATCAGGCAGCCCCAGCATTTT. It codes for CASSSAGIRQPQHF.

The chain is built from TRBV2 and TRBJ2-7; 7 positions match TRBD1. Trimming removed 6 bases from V and 3 bases from J; junction bases left unmatched: 11. CDR1 SNHLY and CDR2 FYNNEI come from the germline V gene. This CDR3 contains 15 residues. The CDR3 coding sequence is TGTGCCAGCAGGGTGAACACAGGGGTCGGCTACGAGCAGTACTTC. Its protein product is CASRVNTGVGYEQYF.

CDR3 sequence reads: CASSPSAGGFTEAFF. CDR3 sequence (DNA): TGTGCCAGTAGCCCATCCGCAGGGGGGTTTACTGAAGCTTTCTTT. J is TRBJ1-1 and V is TRBV19; TRBD1 matches 7 bases. Germline CDR1 reads LNHDA; CDR2 reads SQIVND (reference sequence). This CDR3 spans 15 amino acids. J gave up 5 bases and V 6 bases, and 12 bases lay outside the gene matches.

This clone was picked up one time. This rearrangement joins TRBV6-6 to TRBJ2-7, with D possibly matching TRBD2 (5 bases). The CDR3 consists of 14 residues. Germline-derived CDR1 and CDR2 are MNHNY and SVGAGI (reference sequence). Trimming cost V 5 bases and J 2 bases, with 13 bases left between them. The CDR3 spells CASSPQGSAYEQYF. CDR3 in DNA: TGTGCCAGCAGTCCGCAAGGGAGTGCCTACGAGCAGTACTTC.

This rearrangement joins TRBV7-9 to TRBJ1-1; tentatively, D is TRBD1 (6 bases). The length of the CDR3 is 15 residues. Germline V gene lookup returns CDR1 SEHNR and CDR2 FQNEAQ (reference sequence). V lost 5 bases, J lost 0 bases, and 13 bases lay in between. The CDR3 bases are TGTGCCAGCAGCCCACGGGACATCATGAACACTGAAGCTTTCTTT. It yields the protein CASSPRDIMNTEAFF.

The rearrangement uses TRBV6-1 and TRBJ2-7; TRBD2 matches 8 bases. In germline, CDR1 is MNHNS, CDR2 SASEGT. The J segment lost 3 bases and the V segment lost 3 bases, leaving 22 bases of the junction unmatched. This CDR3 comprises 20 residues. CDR3 in amino acids: CASSEGPLGVAGIGVYEQYF. The CDR3 DNA reads as TGTGCCAGCAGTGAGGGGCCTTTGGGGGTAGCGGGAATTGGGGTCTACGAGCAGTACTTC.

This chain joins TRBV3-1 (or the pseudogene TRBV3-2) and TRBJ2-7, with TRBD2 identical over 12 bases. CDR3 length equals 19 residues. V lost 4 bases and J lost 7; bases outside the gene matches: 20. Germline V lookup: CDR1 LGHDT, CDR2 YNNKEL (reference sequence). For the CDR3, the DNA is TGTGCCAGCAGCCCCCAGTCCGGGACTAGCGGGCCCTATTCGCTGGAGCAGTACTTC. Its translation is CASSPQSGTSGPYSLEQYF.

V gene TRBV6-5 combines with J gene TRBJ2-7; a weak D match, TRBD1 (7 bases). The V gene lost 4 bases and the J gene lost 3 bases, with 13 bases spanning the gap. Germline V lookup: CDR1 MNHEY, CDR2 SVGAGI. The CDR3 has 14 residues. The CDR3, as DNA: TGTGCCAGCAGTTGGACAGGAGGGCTCTACGAGCAGTACTTC. This codes for CASSWTGGLYEQYF.

The chain couples TRBV12-3 or TRBV12-4 to TRBJ1-4; no clear D. The V and J ends lost 1 base and 11 bases respectively, with 11 bases between them. The CDR3 length is 13 residues. The CDR3: CASSLGPIGKLFF. The CDR3 coding sequence is TGTGCCAGCAGTTTAGGCCCCATCGGGAAACTGTTTTTT.

The chain uses TRBV7-6 and TRBJ1-3, with 8 positions matching TRBD1. With V trimmed by 2 bases and J by 0 bases, 0 bases remained unmatched. CDR3 length: 15 residues. Germline V gene lookup returns CDR1 SGHVS and CDR2 FNYEAQ. The CDR3 protein is CASSLTGGSGNTIYF. As DNA, the CDR3 is TGTGCCAGCAGCTTAACAGGGGGCTCTGGAAACACCATATATTTT.

The chain recombines TRBV19 with TRBJ2-7, with TRBD1 matching over 9 bases. CDR3 length: 15 residues. The germline V gene has CDR1 LNHDA and CDR2 SQIVND (reference sequence). V lost 5 bases and J lost 1; bases outside the gene matches: 6. CDR3 DNA sequence: TGTGCCAGTAGTCCCGGGACAGGGCCTTCCTACGAGCAGTACTTC. Protein: CASSPGTGPSYEQYF.

This chain connects TRBV4-1 to TRBJ1-1; 7 nucleotides line up with TRBD1. This CDR3 has 20 residues. CDR1 MGHRA and CDR2 YSYEKL come from the germline V gene. V gave up 4 bases and J gave up 0 bases; unmatched junction bases: 20. The CDR3 nucleotides read TGCGCCAGCAGCCGCCCCGGGACAGATATTCCCTCCTATATGAACACTGAAGCTTTCTTT. It is translated as CASSRPGTDIPSYMNTEAFF.

V is TRBV5-6 and J is TRBJ2-2; D may be TRBD2 (6 bases). The germline CDR1 and CDR2 sequences are SGHDT and YYEEEE. This CDR3 region has 19 residues. Trimming shortened V by 6 bases and J by 2 bases, and 26 bases separated the two germline ends. The chain's CDR3 is CASIQQVLRLGPNTGELFF. The CDR3, as DNA: TGTGCCAGCATCCAGCAGGTACTGAGACTAGGTCCCAACACCGGGGAGCTGTTTTTT.

This clone was seen a few times. This chain links TRBV4-2 with TRBJ2-1, with TRBD2 identical over 10 bases. CDR3 size: 15 residues. Germline lookup yields CDR1 LGHNA and CDR2 YNFKEQ. V shed 1 base and J 7 bases; nucleotides not matched to a gene: 4. The CDR3, as DNA: TGTGCCAGCAGCCAAGGAGCTAGCGGGAGTAATGAGCAGTTCTTC. Its protein is CASSQGASGSNEQFF.

This clone was recorded at least ten times. The rearrangement joins TRBV2 to TRBJ2-7; 7 bases are a match to TRBD2. The CDR3 covers 13 residues. Trimming took 4 bases from V and 0 from J; bases not matched to a gene: 0. The germline gives CDR1 SNHLY, CDR2 FYNNEI. CDR3 amino acids: CASSGGSSYEQYF. The CDR3 DNA reads as TGTGCCAGCAGTGGCGGGAGCTCCTACGAGCAGTACTTC.

This clone was counted only a few times. The chain combines TRBV7-2 with TRBJ2-2; 16 bases match TRBD2. V lost 5 bases and J lost 4; bases outside the gene matches: 7. The CDR3 is 18 amino acids. The germline V gene has CDR1 SGHTA and CDR2 FQGNSA. The CDR3 region has the DNA TGTGCCAGCAGCCCGGGACTAGCGGGAGGGTATATCACCGGGGAGCTGTTTTTT. Its protein product is CASSPGLAGGYITGELFF. Based on the CDR3 plus reference TRBV7-2 and TRBJ2-2, the full variable domain is GAGVSQSPSNKVTEKGKDVELRCDPISGHTALYWYRQSLGQGLEFLIYFQGNSAPDKSGLPSDRFSAERTGGSVSTLTIQRTQQEDSAVYLCASSPGLAGGYITGELFFGEGSRLTVL.

This rearrangement joins TRBV4-1 to TRBJ2-5; 7 bases align to TRBD2. The trim removed 0 bases at V and 1 base at J, leaving 5 bases unmatched. The CDR3 sequence is 16 residues long. CDR1 is MGHRA, CDR2 YSYEKL, per germline. The CDR3 DNA follows: TGCGCCAGCAGCCAAGATGTTCCTAGCGGCCAAGAGACCCAGTACTTC. This encodes CASSQDVPSGQETQYF.

The chain carries TRBV7-2 and TRBJ2-1, with 7 bases that match TRBD1. The ends lost 5 bases at V and 5 bases at J; junction bases unmatched: 6. Germline CDR1 SGHTA, CDR2 FQGNSA. The CDR3 totals 14 residues. The CDR3 DNA reads as TGTGCCAGCAGCCCCCGACAGGGTAACAATGAGCAGTTCTTC. Its protein is CASSPRQGNNEQFF.

The chain combines TRBV10-3 with TRBJ1-1; D not resolved. The V end lost 0 bases, the J end lost 7 bases, and 6 bases lay between the germline ends. The CDR3 length is 12 residues. CDR1 and CDR2 from the germline V gene are ENHRY and SYGVKD. The DNA of the CDR3 is TGTGCCATCAGTGAGTCGAGTAGTGAAGCTTTCTTT. It yields the protein CAISESSSEAFF.

The chain is built from TRBV7-3 and TRBJ1-1, with a possible D match to TRBD1 (5 bases). The length of the CDR3 is 14 residues. Per the germline V gene, CDR1 is SGHTA and CDR2 is FQGTGA. V was trimmed by 3 bases and J by 1 base, leaving 9 bases between them. This chain's CDR3 is CASSFGHTNTEAFF. In DNA, the CDR3 is TGTGCCAGCAGCTTTGGACACACGAACACTGAAGCTTTCTTT.

The rearrangement links TRBV2 to TRBJ2-2; D is unresolved. CDR3 length: 14 residues. CDR1 and CDR2 (germline): SNHLY, FYNNEI. The germline V and J ends were trimmed by 8 bases and 5 bases, with 15 bases remaining between them. The CDR3 protein is CASRGGVGTGELFF. The CDR3 coding sequence is TGTGCCAGCCGCGGCGGAGTCGGTACCGGGGAGCTGTTTTTT. Based on the CDR3 plus reference TRBV2 and TRBJ2-2, the full variable domain is EPEVTQTPSHQVTQMGQEVILRCVPISNHLYFYWYRQILGQKVEFLVSFYNNEISEKSEIFDDQFSVERPDGSNFTLKIRSTKLEDSAMYFCASRGGVGTGELFFGEGSRLTVL.

CDR3 region: CASSPPSGSAEQFF. The CDR3 DNA reads TGTGCCAGCTCACCACCTAGCGGGAGTGCTGAGCAGTTCTTC. The rearrangement uses TRBV18 and TRBJ2-1; TRBD2 aligns across 9 bases. Looked up from germline, CDR1 is KGHSH and CDR2 is LQKENI. V was pared by 0 bases and J by 9 bases, with 3 bases of the junction left unmatched. This CDR3 region has 14 residues.

In DNA form, the CDR3 reads TGTGCCAGCAGTCGAGGGACAGATACGCAGTATTTT. Amino acid sequence: CASSRGTDTQYF. J is TRBJ2-3 and V is TRBV6-5; D is possibly TRBD2 (5 bases). The CDR3 contains 12 residues. V was shortened by 5 bases and J by 3 bases, with 6 bases between the two germline ends. The germline V gene has CDR1 MNHEY and CDR2 SVGAGI.

Turning to this clone: The junction differs from germline at one of its ends, possibly a read error. Within the sample, other DNA sequences also encode this same CDR3. The V call is TRBV5-1, the J call TRBJ2-3, with 8 bases aligning to TRBD2. CDR1 SGHRS and CDR2 YFSETQ come from the germline V gene. CDR3 length: 16 residues. The DNA for the CDR3 is TGTGCCAGCAGCTTGGCCCCGGGACTAGAAACTGATACGCAGTATTTT. Translation gives CASSLAPGLETDTQYF.

The J gene is TRBJ2-7, the V gene TRBV5-1; 11 nucleotides align to TRBD2. This CDR3 spans 16 amino acids. The J segment lost 1 base and the V segment lost 4 bases, leaving 7 bases of the junction unmatched. Germline-derived CDR1 and CDR2 are SGHRS and YFSETQ. CDR3 DNA sequence: TGCGCCAGCAGCGACGAGACTAGCGGGGTATCCTACGAGCAGTACTTC. Its translation: CASSDETSGVSYEQYF.

The chain is built from TRBV6-4 and TRBJ1-1, with 12 bases matching TRBD1. Germline V gene lookup returns CDR1 MRHNA and CDR2 SNTAGT. The CDR3 length is 13 residues. V trimming: 9 bases; J trimming: 8 bases; junction bases outside the gene matches: 7. The CDR3 region has the DNA TGTGCCAGTTCCGGGACAGGGGGCTCGGAAGCTTTCTTT. Encoded protein: CASSGTGGSEAFF.